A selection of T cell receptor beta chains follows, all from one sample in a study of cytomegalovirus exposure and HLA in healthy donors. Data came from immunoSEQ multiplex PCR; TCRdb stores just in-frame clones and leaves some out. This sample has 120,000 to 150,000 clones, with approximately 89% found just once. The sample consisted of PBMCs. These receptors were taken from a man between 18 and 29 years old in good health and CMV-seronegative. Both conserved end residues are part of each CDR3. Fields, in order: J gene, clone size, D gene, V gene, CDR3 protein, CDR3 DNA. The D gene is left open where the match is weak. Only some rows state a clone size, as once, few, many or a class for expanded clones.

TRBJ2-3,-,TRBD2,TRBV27,CASSVTSGSYTDTQYF,TGTGCCAGCAGTGTGACTAGCGGATCCTACACAGATACGCAGTATTTT
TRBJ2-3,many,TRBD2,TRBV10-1,CASSTGTSGTQYF,TGCGCCAGCAGCACCGGGACTAGCGGTACGCAGTATTTT
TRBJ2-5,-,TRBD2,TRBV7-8,CASSPEAGGWQTQYF,TGTGCCAGCAGTCCCGAAGCGGGGGGTTGGCAGACCCAGTACTTC
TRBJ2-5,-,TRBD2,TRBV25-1,CASSQSGGAGETQYF,TGTGCCAGCAGTCAGAGCGGGGGGGCCGGGGAGACCCAGTACTTC
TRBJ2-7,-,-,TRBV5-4,CASSARLGAYEQYF,TGTGCCAGCAGCGCTCGACTAGGGGCCTACGAGCAGTACTTC
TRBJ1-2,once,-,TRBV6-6,CASRTMTANLNYGYTF,TGTGCCAGCAGGACGATGACAGCAAACCTTAACTATGGCTACACCTTC
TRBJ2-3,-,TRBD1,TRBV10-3,CAIRPGTGVSFVLTDTQYF,TGTGCCATCAGACCCGGGACAGGGGTTTCTTTTGTTCTGACAGATACGCAGTATTTT
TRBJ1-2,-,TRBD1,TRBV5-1,CASTGGTGDYGYTF,TGCGCCAGCACAGGGGGGACAGGAGACTATGGCTACACCTTC
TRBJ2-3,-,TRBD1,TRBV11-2,CASSLGGWGTGSGDTQYF,TGTGCCAGCAGCTTAGGGGGCTGGGGGACAGGGTCGGGAGATACGCAGTATTTT
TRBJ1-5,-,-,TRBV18,CASSPPSQGNNQPQHF,TGTGCCAGCTCACCACCGTCCCAGGGCAATAATCAGCCCCAGCATTTT
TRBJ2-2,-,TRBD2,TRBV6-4,CASSELAGESTGELFF,TGTGCCAGCAGTGAACTAGCGGGAGAAAGTACCGGGGAGCTGTTTTTT
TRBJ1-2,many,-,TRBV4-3,CASSQDSYGYTF,TGCGCCAGCAGCCAAGATAGTTATGGCTACACCTTC
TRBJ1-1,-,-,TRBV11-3,CASSLGGVMNTEAFF,TGTGCCAGCAGCTTAGGGGGGGTTATGAACACTGAAGCTTTCTTT
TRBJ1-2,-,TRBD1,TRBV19,CASSITGTVVKGYTF,TGTGCCAGTAGTATCACCGGGACAGTAGTTAAAGGCTACACCTTC
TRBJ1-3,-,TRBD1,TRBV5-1,CASSPWGTGGAGGNTIYF,TGCGCCAGCAGCCCCTGGGGGACAGGGGGCGCGGGAGGAAACACCATATATTTT
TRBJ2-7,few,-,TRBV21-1,CASSKKTSLPAGGQSPIHEQYF,TGTGCCAGCAGCAAAAAAACGAGCCTCCCTGCGGGGGGGCAGTCTCCGATCCACGAGCAGTACTTC
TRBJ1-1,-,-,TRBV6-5,CAARQKMNTEAFF,TGTGCCGCCAGACAGAAAATGAACACTGAAGCTTTCTTT
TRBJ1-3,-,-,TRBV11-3,CASSLRQDSGNTIYF,TGTGCCAGCAGCTTAAGACAGGACTCTGGAAACACCATATATTTT
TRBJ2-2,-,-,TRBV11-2,CASSFSGGNTGELFF,TGTGCCAGCAGCTTTTCCGGGGGGAACACCGGGGAGCTGTTTTTT
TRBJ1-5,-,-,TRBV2,CATRQNNQPQHF,TGTGCCACCAGACAGAACAATCAGCCCCAGCATTTT
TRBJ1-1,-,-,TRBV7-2,CASSLAAERPLNTEAFF,TGTGCCAGCAGCTTAGCAGCGGAGCGCCCCTTGAACACTGAAGCTTTCTTT
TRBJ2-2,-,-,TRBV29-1,CSVATSVGGELFF,TGCAGCGTGGCTACTAGTGTTGGCGGGGAGCTGTTTTTT